This TCR beta chain emerged from a study of ipilimumab plus nivolumab after autologous stem cell transplantation. About this clone: Antigen specificity is unknown.

Whole-study results and caveats: Per the authors, repertoire, Treg and microbiota data justify further study.

Assay used: immunoSEQ multiplex PCR; TCRdb lists only in-frame clones, some missing. The sample carries approximately 15,000 clones, around 74% recorded once. The germline V and J ends were trimmed by 5 bases and 0 bases, with 8 bases remaining between them. In germline, CDR1 is LNHDA, CDR2 SQIVND (reference sequence). This CDR3 spans 14 amino acids. The source is a male donor with primary mediastinal lymphoma. The chain employs TRBV19 and TRBJ2-1; no clear D. This material consisted of PBMCs, taken in a trial of ipilimumab plus nivolumab as post-transplant consolidation. This chain's CDR3 is CASSERSSYNEQFF. DNA of the CDR3: TGTGCCAGTAGTGAGCGAAGCTCCTACAATGAGCAGTTCTTC.